This T cell receptor beta chain was identified in a study of T-cell reconstitution after alpha-beta-depleted transplantation in children. This clonotype was seen ten or more times. Its antigen is undetermined. The germline V gene has CDR1 LGHNA and CDR2 YSLEER. V shed 0 bases and J 3 bases; nucleotides not matched to a gene: 4. The CDR3 covers 16 residues. Preparation of the TCRbeta library was carried out with unique molecular identifiers. One entry per CDR3 protein, called by TCRdb with MiXCR from the PCR reads. This repertoire shows a few thousand distinct CDR3 sequences, about 28% found once; its top ten account for roughly two thirds. Notes on the study in general: Diversity and T-cell counts at one year after transplant derived mostly from new T cells. Several hundred expanded graft clones reportedly were the source of alpha-beta T cells about two months after transplant.

The TCR originated in a male patient between 2 and 10 years old who had a stem cell transplant for acute myeloid leukemia, so the T cells may come from the graft donor. The specimen was PBMCs, mostly from graft donor cells, collected 60 days after TCRalphabeta/CD19-depleted stem cell transplant. This chain uses TRBV4-3 with TRBJ2-1; TRBD2 aligns across 8 bases. CDR3 nucleotide sequence: TGCGCCAGCAGCCAAGATTCGAGCGGGGGCTACAATGAGCAGTTCTTC. Translation: CASSQDSSGGYNEQFF.